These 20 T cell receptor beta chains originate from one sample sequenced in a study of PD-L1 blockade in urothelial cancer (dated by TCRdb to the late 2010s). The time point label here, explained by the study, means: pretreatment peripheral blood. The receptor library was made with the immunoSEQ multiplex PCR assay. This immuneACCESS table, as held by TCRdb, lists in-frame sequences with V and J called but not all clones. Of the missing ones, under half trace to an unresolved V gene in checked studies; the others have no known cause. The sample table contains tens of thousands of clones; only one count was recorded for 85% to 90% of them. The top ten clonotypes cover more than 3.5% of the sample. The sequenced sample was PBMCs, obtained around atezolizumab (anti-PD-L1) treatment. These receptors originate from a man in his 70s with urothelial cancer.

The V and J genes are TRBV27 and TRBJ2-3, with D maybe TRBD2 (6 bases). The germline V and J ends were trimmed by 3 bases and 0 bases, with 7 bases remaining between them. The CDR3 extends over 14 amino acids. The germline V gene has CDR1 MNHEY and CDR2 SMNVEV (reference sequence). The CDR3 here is CASSFAGSTDTQYF. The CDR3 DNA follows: TGTGCCAGCAGTTTCGCGGGGAGCACAGATACGCAGTATTTT.

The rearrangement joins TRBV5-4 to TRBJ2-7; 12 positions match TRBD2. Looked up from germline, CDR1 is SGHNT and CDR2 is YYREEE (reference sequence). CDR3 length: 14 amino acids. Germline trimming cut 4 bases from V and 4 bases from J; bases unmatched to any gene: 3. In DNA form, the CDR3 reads TGTGCCAGCAGCCTAACTAGCGGGAGGTACGAGCAGTACTTC. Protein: CASSLTSGRYEQYF. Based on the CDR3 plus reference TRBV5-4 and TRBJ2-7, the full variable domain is ETGVTQSPTHLIKTRGQQVTLRCSSQSGHNTVSWYQQALGQGPQFIFQYYREEENGRGNFPPRFSGLQFPNYSSELNVNALELDDSALYLCASSLTSGRYEQYFGPGTRLTVT.

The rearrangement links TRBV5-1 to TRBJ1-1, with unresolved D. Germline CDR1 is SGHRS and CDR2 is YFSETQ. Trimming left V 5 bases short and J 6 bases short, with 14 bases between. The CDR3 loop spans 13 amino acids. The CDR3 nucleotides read TGCGCCAGCAGTCCAGCGGGGAGCGCTGAAGCTTTCTTT. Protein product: CASSPAGSAEAFF. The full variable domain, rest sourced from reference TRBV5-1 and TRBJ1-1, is KAGVTQTPRYLIKTRGQQVTLSCSPISGHRSVSWYQQTPGQGLQFLFEYFSETQRNKGNFPGRFSGRQFSNSRSEMNVSTLELGDSALYLCASSPAGSAEAFFGQGTRLTVV.

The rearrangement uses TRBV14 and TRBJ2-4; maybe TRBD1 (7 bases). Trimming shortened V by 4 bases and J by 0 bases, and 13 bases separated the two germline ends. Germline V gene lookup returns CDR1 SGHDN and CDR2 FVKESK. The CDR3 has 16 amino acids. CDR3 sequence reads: CASSRGDRLAKNIQYF. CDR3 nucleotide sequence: TGTGCCAGCAGCCGGGGGGACAGACTAGCCAAAAACATTCAGTACTTC. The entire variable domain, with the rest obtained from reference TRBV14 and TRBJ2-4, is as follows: EAGVTQFPSHSVIEKGQTVTLRCDPISGHDNLYWYRRVMGKEIKFLLHFVKESKQDESGMPNNRFLAERTGGTYSTLKVQPAELEDSGVYFCASSRGDRLAKNIQYFGAGTRLSVL.

The CDR3 spells CASSVGDRGMGPQHF. The CDR3 nucleotides are TGTGCCAGCAGCGTAGGTGACAGGGGAATGGGGCCCCAGCATTTT. The chain is built from TRBV9 and TRBJ1-5; 8 bases are shared with TRBD1. The trim removed 0 bases at V and 9 bases at J, leaving 8 bases unmatched. The CDR3 loop spans 15 amino acids. Germline assignment: CDR1 SGDLS and CDR2 YYNGEE.

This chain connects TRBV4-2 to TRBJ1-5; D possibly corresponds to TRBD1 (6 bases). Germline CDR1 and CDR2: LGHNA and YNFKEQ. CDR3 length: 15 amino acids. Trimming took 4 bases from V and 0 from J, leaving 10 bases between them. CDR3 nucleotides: TGTGCCAGCAGCCCTCGGACAGATAGCAATCAGCCCCAGCATTTT. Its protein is CASSPRTDSNQPQHF.

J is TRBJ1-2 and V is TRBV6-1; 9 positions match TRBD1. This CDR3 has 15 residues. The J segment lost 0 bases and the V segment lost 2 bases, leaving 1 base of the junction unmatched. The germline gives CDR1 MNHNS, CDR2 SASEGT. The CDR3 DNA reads TGTGCCAGCAGTGAACGGGACAGGGCTAACTATGGCTACACCTTC. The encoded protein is CASSERDRANYGYTF.

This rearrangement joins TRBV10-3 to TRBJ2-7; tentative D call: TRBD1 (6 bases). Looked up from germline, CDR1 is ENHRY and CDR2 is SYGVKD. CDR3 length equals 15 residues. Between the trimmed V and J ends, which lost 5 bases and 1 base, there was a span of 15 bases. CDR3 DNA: TGTGCCATCAGTCCAGGGACATCCCCATCCTACGAGCAGTACTTC. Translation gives CAISPGTSPSYEQYF.

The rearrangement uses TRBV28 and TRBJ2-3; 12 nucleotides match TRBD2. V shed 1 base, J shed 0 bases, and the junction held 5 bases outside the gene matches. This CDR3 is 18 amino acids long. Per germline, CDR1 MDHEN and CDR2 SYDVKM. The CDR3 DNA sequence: TGTGCCAGCAGTTTATTCCGGACTAGCGGGGCTAGCACAGATACGCAGTATTTT. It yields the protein CASSLFRTSGASTDTQYF.

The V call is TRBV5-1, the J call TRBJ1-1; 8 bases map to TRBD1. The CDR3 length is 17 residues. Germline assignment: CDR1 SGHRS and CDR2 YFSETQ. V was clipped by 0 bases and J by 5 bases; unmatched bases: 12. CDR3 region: CASSLAWAGGAGTEAFF. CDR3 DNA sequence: TGCGCCAGCAGCTTGGCTTGGGCAGGGGGCGCGGGGACTGAAGCTTTCTTT.

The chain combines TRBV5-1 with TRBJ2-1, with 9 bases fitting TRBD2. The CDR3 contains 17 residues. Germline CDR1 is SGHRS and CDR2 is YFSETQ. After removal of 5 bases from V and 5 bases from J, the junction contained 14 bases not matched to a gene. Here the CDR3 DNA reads TGCGCCAGCAGAAGGGCTCAGGGGCCTAGCGGGAACAATGAGCAGTTCTTC. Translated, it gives CASRRAQGPSGNNEQFF.

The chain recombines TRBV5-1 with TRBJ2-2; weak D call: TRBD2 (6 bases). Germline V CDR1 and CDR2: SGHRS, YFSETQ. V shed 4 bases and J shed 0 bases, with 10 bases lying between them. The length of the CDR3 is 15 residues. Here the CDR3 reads CASSGRGANTGELFF. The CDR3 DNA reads TGCGCCAGCAGCGGTCGCGGGGCGAACACCGGGGAGCTGTTTTTT.

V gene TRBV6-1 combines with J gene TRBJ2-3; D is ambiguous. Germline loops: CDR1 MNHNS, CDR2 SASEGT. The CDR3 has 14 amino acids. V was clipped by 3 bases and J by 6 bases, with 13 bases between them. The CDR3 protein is CASSEVYSRDTQYF. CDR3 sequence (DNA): TGTGCCAGCAGTGAGGTCTACTCCAGGGATACGCAGTATTTT.

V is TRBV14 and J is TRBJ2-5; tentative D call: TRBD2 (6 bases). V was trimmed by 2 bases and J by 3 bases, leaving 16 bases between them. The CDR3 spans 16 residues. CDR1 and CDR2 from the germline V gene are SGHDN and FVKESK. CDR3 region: CASSQHFGGGKETQYF. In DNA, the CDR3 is TGTGCCAGCAGCCAACATTTCGGAGGAGGGAAAGAGACCCAGTACTTC. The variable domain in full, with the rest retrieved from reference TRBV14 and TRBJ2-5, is EAGVTQFPSHSVIEKGQTVTLRCDPISGHDNLYWYRRVMGKEIKFLLHFVKESKQDESGMPNNRFLAERTGGTYSTLKVQPAELEDSGVYFCASSQHFGGGKETQYFGPGTRLLVL.

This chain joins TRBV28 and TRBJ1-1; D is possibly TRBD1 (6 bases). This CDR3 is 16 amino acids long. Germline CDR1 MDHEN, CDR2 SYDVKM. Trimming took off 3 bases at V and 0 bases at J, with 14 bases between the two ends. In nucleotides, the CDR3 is TGTGCCAGCAGTTTCCCGACAGGCTTGATGAACACTGAAGCTTTCTTT. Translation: CASSFPTGLMNTEAFF.

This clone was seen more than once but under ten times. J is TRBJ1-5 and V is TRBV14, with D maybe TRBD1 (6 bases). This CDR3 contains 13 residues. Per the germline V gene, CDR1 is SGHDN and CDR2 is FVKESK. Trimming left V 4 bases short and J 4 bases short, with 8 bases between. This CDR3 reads CASSPTGNQPQHF. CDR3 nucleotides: TGTGCCAGCAGCCCGACAGGAAATCAGCCCCAGCATTTT.

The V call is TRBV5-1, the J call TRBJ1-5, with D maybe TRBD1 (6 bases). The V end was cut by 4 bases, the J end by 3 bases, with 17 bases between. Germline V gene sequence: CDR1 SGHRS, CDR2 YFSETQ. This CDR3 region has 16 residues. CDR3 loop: CASSPSGAGPNQPQHF. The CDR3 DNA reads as TGCGCCAGCAGCCCTTCAGGGGCCGGGCCCAATCAGCCCCAGCATTTT. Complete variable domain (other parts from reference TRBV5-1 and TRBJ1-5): KAGVTQTPRYLIKTRGQQVTLSCSPISGHRSVSWYQQTPGQGLQFLFEYFSETQRNKGNFPGRFSGRQFSNSRSEMNVSTLELGDSALYLCASSPSGAGPNQPQHFGDGTRLSIL.

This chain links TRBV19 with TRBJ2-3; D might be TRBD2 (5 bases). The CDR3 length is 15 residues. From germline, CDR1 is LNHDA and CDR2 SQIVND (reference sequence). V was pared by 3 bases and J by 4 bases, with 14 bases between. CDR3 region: CASSISSSSADTQYF. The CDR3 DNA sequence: TGTGCCAGTAGTATCTCGTCTAGTAGCGCAGATACGCAGTATTTT.

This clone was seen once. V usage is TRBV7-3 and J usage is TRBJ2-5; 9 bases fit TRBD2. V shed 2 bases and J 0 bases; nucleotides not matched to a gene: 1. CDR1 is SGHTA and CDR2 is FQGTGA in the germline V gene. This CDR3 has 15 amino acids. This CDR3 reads CASSLASGDQETQYF. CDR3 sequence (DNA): TGTGCCAGCAGCTTAGCTAGCGGGGACCAAGAGACCCAGTACTTC.

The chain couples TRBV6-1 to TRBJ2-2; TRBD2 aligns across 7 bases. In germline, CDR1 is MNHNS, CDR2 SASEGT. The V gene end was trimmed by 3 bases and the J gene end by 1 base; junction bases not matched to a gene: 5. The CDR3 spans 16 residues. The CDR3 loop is CASSEAGVRNTGELFF. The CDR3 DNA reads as TGTGCCAGCAGTGAGGCGGGGGTCAGGAACACCGGGGAGCTGTTTTTT.